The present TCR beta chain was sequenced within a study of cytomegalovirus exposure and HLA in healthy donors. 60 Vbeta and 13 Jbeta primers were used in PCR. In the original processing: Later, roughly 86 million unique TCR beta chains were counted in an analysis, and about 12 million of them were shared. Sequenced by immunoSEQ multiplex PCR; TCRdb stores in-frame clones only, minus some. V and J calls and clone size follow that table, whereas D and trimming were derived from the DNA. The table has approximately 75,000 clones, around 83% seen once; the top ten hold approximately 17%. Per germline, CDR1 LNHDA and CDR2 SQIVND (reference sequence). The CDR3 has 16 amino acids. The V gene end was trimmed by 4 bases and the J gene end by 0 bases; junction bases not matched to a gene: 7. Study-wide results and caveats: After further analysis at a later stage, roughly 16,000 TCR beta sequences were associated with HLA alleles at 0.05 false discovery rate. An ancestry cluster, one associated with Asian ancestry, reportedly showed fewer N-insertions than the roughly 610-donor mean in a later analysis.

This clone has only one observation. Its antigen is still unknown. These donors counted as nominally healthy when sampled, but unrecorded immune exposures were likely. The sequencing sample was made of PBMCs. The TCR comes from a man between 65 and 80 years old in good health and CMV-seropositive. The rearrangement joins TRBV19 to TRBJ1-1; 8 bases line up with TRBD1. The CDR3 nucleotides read TGTGCCAGTAGTAGGGGGACAGGTACACTGAACACTGAAGCTTTCTTT. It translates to CASSRGTGTLNTEAFF.